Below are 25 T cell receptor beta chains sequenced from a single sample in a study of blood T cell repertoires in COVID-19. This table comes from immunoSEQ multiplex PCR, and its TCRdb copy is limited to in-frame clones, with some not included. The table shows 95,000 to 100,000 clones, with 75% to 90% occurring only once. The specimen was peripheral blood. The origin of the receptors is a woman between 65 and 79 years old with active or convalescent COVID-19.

CDR3 loop: CASSLTQRESTDTQYF. The CDR3 nucleotides read TGTGCCAGCAGCTTAACCCAGAGGGAAAGCACAGATACGCAGTATTTT. The chain uses TRBV11-1 and TRBJ2-3; maybe TRBD2 (5 bases). The ends were cut back, 2 bases at V and 0 bases at J, with 12 bases in the middle. Germline CDR1 is SGHAT and CDR2 is FQDESV (reference sequence). The CDR3 loop spans 16 amino acids.

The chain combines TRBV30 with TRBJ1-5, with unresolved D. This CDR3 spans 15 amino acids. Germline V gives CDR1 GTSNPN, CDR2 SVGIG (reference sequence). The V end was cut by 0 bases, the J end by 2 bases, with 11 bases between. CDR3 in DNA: TGTGCCTGGAGTGTACGGGGAGATGGCAATCAGCCCCAGCATTTT. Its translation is CAWSVRGDGNQPQHF.

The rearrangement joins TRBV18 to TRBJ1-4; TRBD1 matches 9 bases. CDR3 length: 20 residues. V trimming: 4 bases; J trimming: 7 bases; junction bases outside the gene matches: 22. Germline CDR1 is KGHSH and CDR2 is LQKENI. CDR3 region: CASSQRKGQGSGGWSEKLFF. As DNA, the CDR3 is TGTGCCAGCTCACAACGTAAGGGACAGGGAAGCGGGGGGTGGAGTGAAAAACTGTTTTTT.

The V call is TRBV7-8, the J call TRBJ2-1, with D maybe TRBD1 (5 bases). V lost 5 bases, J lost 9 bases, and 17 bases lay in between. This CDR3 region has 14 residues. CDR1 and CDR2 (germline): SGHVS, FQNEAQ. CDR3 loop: CASSLRATDSEQFF. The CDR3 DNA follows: TGTGCCAGCAGCCTAAGGGCTACCGACAGTGAGCAGTTCTTC.

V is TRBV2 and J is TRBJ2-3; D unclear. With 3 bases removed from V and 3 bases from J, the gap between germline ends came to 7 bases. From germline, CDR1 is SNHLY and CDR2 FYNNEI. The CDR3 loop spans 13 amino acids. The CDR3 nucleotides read TGTGCCAGCAGTGATGAAGCGACAGATACGCAGTATTTT. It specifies CASSDEATDTQYF.

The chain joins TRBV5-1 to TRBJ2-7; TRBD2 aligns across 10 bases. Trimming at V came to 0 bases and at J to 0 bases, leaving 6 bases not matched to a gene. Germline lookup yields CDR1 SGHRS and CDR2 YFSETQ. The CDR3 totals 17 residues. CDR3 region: CASSLVSGGPSSYEQYF. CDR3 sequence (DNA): TGCGCCAGCAGCTTGGTTAGCGGGGGGCCGAGCTCCTACGAGCAGTACTTC.

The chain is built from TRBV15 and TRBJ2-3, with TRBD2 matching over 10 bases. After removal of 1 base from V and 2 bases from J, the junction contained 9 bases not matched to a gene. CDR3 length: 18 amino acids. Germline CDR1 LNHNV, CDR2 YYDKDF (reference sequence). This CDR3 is CATSRGTASGGVTDTQYF. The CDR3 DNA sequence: TGTGCCACCAGCAGAGGGACGGCTAGCGGGGGAGTCACAGATACGCAGTATTTT. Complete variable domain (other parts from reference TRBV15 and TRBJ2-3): DAMVIQNPRYQVTQFGKPVTLSCSQTLNHNVMYWYQQKSSQAPKLLFHYYDKDFNNEADTPDNFQSRRPNTSFCFLDIRSPGLGDTAMYLCATSRGTASGGVTDTQYFGPGTRLTVL.

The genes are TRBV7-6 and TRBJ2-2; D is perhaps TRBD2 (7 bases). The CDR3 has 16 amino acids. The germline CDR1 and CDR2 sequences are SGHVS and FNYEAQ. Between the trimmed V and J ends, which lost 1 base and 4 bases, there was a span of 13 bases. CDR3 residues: CASSLVSAGATGELFF. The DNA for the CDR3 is TGTGCCAGCAGCTTAGTTAGCGCGGGGGCCACCGGGGAGCTGTTTTTT.

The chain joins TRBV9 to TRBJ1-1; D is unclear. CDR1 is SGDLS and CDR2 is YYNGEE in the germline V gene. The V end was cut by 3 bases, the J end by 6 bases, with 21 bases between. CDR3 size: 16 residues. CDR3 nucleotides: TGTGCCAGCAGCGCCCAGGCTGGCAGCTACACATCTGAAGCTTTCTTT. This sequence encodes CASSAQAGSYTSEAFF.

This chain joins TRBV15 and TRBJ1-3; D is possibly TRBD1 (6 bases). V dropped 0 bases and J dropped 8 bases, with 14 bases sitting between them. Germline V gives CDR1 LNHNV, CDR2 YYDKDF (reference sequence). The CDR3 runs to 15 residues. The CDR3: CATSRDQAGGHTIYF. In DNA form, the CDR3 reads TGTGCCACCAGCAGAGATCAGGCCGGGGGGCACACCATATATTTT. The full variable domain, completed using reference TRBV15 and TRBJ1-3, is DAMVIQNPRYQVTQFGKPVTLSCSQTLNHNVMYWYQQKSSQAPKLLFHYYDKDFNNEADTPDNFQSRRPNTSFCFLDIRSPGLGDTAMYLCATSRDQAGGHTIYFGEGSWLTVV.

CDR3 DNA: TGTGCCAGCAGCGATGGGGGGGCGCGGGACACTGAAGCTTTCTTT. This gives the protein CASSDGGARDTEAFF. The chain is built from TRBV13 and TRBJ1-1; possible D gene TRBD1, 6 bases. The CDR3 contains 15 residues. V was clipped by 5 bases and J by 3 bases, with 16 bases between them. CDR1 PRHDT and CDR2 FYEKMQ come from the germline V gene (reference sequence). The variable domain in full, completed from reference TRBV13 and TRBJ1-1, reads AAGVIQSPRHLIKEKRETATLKCYPIPRHDTVYWYQQGPGQDPQFLISFYEKMQSDKGSIPDRFSAQQFSDYHSELNMSSLELGDSALYFCASSDGGARDTEAFFGQGTRLTVV.

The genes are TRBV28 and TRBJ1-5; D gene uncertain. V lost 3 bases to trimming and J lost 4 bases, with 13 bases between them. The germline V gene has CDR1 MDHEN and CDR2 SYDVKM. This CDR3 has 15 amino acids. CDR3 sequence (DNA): TGTGCCAGCAGTTTTGAGGGCGGGAGAAATCAGCCCCAGCATTTT. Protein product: CASSFEGGRNQPQHF.

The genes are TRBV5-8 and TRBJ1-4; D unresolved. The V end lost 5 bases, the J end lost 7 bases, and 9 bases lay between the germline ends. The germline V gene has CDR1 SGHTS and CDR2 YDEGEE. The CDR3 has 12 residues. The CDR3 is CASRRAGEKLFF. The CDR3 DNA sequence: TGTGCCAGCAGGCGGGCTGGTGAAAAACTGTTTTTT.

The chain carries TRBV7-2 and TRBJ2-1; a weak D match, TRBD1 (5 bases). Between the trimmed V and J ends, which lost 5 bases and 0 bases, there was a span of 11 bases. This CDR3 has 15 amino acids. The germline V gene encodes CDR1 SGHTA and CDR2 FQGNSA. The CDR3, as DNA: TGTGCCAGCAGCCCGACAGCTAGCTCCTACAATGAGCAGTTCTTC. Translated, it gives CASSPTASSYNEQFF.

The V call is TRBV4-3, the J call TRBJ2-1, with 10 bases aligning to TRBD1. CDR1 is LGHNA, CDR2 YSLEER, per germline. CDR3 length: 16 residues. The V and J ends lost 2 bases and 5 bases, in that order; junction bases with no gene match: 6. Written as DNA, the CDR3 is TGCGCCAGCAGCCAACTTACCGGGACAGGGGACAATGAGCAGTTCTTC. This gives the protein CASSQLTGTGDNEQFF.

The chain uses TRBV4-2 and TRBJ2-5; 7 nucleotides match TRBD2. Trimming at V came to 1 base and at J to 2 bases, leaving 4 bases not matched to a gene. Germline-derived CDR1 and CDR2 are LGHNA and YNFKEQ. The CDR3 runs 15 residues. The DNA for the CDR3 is TGTGCCAGCAGCCAAGCCAGCGGGGTGCAAGAGACCCAGTACTTC. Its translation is CASSQASGVQETQYF.

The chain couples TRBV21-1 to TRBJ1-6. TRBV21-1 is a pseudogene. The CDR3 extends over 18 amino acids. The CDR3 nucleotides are TGTGCCAGCAGCAAAGTCCCGTTCCGGGAGGGAAAAGGTTCACCCCTCCACTTT. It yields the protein CASSKVPFREGKGSPLHF.

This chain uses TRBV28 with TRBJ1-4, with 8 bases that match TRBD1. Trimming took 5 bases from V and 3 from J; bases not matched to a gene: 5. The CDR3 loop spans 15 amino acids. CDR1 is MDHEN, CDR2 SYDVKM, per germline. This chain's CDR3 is CASSGRDRSNEKLFF. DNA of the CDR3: TGTGCCAGCAGTGGCCGGGACAGGTCTAATGAAAAACTGTTTTTT.

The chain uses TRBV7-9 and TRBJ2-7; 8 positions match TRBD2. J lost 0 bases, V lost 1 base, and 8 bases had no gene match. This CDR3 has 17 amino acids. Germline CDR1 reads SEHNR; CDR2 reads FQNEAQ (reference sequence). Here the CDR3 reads CASSLVAGGPSSYEQYF. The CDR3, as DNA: TGTGCCAGCAGCTTAGTCGCGGGGGGCCCGAGCTCCTACGAGCAGTACTTC.

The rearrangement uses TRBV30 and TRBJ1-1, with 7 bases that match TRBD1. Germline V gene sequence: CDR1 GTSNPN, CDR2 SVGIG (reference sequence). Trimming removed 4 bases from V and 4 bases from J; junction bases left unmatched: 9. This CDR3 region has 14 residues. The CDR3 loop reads CAWKLRGPGTEAFF. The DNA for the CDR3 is TGTGCCTGGAAACTAAGGGGGCCGGGCACTGAAGCTTTCTTT.

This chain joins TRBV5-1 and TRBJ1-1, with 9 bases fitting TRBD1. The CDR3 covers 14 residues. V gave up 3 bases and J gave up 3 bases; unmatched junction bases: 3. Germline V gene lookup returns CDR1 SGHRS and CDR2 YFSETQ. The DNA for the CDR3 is TGCGCCAGCAGCTCAAGGGACAGGGACACTGAAGCTTTCTTT. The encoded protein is CASSSRDRDTEAFF.

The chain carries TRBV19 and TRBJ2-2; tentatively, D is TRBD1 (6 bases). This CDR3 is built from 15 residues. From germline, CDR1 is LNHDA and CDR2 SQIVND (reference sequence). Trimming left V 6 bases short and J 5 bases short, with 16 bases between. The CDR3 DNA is TGTGCCAGTAGCCCAGATCGAGGGGGAACCGGGGAGCTGTTTTTT. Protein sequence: CASSPDRGGTGELFF.

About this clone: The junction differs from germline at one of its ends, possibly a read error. CDR3 sequence reads: CASSADRGVNTDTQYF. CDR3 bases: TGTGCCAGCAGCGCGGACAGGGGAGTTAACACAGATACACAGTATTTT. This chain links TRBV9 with TRBJ2-3; 9 nucleotides match TRBD1. Germline assignment: CDR1 SGDLS and CDR2 YYNGEE. The CDR3 is 16 amino acids.

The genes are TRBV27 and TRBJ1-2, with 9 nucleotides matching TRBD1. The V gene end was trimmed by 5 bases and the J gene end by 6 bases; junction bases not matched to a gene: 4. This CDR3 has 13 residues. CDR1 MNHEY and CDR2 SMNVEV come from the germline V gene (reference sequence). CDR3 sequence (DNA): TGTGCCAGCAGTACAGGGGGCGGTGATGGCTACACCTTC. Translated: CASSTGGGDGYTF.

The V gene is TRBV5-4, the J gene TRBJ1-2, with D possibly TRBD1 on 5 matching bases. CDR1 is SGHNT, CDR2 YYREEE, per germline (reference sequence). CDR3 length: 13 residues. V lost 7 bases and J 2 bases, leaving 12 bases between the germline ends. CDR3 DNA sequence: TGTGCCAGCGGGTCGACAGCCAACTATGGCTACACCTTC. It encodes CASGSTANYGYTF. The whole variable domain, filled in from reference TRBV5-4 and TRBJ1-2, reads ETGVTQSPTHLIKTRGQQVTLRCSSQSGHNTVSWYQQALGQGPQFIFQYYREEENGRGNFPPRFSGLQFPNYSSELNVNALELDDSALYLCASGSTANYGYTFGSGTRLTVV.